Reported below is one T cell receptor (beta chain). Some clones are missing from TCRdb's copy, which holds only in-frame ones; the method was immunoSEQ multiplex PCR. This sample has about 60,000 clones, with over 60% found just once. The CDR3 totals 14 residues. Germline V CDR1 and CDR2: SGHTA, FQGNSA. Trimming took off 0 bases at V and 4 bases at J, with 9 bases between the two ends. The data belong to a study of memory CD4+ T cells and cytomegalovirus serostatus. Single viable CD3+CD4+CD8-CD45RO+ cells were sorted as the memory CD4+ T cells. The rearrangement uses TRBV7-2 and TRBJ1-2, with D unresolved. The TCR sequence derives from an adult in good health and CMV-seronegative. Sequencing was done on a sample of memory CD4+ T cells from blood. Written as DNA, the CDR3 is TGTGCCAGCAGCTTAGCTGGGCAGGCCTATGGCTACACCTTC. This gives the protein CASSLAGQAYGYTF.